Following are 3 T cell receptor beta chains from one sample sequenced in a study of cytomegalovirus exposure and HLA in healthy donors. 60 Vbeta and 13 Jbeta primers were used in PCR. Assay used: immunoSEQ multiplex PCR; TCRdb lists only in-frame clones, some missing. Of 150,000 or so clones listed, roughly 73% were seen once; the top ten hold 1.5% to 2%. The sample taken for sequencing was PBMCs. The source is a female donor in good health and CMV-seronegative.

The chain joins TRBV5-6 to TRBJ1-2, with TRBD1 matching 9 bases. Per the germline V gene, CDR1 is SGHDT and CDR2 is YYEEEE. The CDR3 contains 17 residues. V trimming: 5 bases; J trimming: 5 bases; junction bases outside the gene matches: 16. The CDR3 region is CASRTRTGARQWYGYTF. CDR3 DNA: TGTGCCAGCAGAACCCGGACAGGGGCACGCCAATGGTATGGCTACACCTTC.

The J gene is TRBJ1-2, the V gene TRBV7-9; no clear D. Trimming took 0 bases from V and 0 from J, leaving 5 bases between them. Germline lookup yields CDR1 SEHNR and CDR2 FQNEAQ (reference sequence). This CDR3 has 14 residues. Written as DNA, the CDR3 is TGTGCCAGCAGCTTAGCGCCAGCTAACTATGGCTACACCTTC. As protein: CASSLAPANYGYTF.

This clone was detected once. The chain joins TRBV19 to TRBJ1-5; D unresolved. V lost 4 bases and J lost 3, with 13 bases in between. Germline CDR1 LNHDA, CDR2 SQIVND (reference sequence). The CDR3 sequence is 15 residues long. Here the CDR3 DNA reads TGTGCCAGTAGTACCGAGGAGACTTACAATCAGCCCCAGCATTTT. Encoded protein: CASSTEETYNQPQHF.